This TCR beta chain is from a study of blood T cell repertoires in COVID-19. Study-wide context: Sources were T cells, B-cell-depleted T cells, or PBMCs; the material itself was cDNA or gDNA.

Sequenced by immunoSEQ multiplex PCR; TCRdb stores in-frame clones only, minus some. The sample shows more than 95,000 clones, 81% of them seen only once. This TCR was recovered from a man at least 80 years old with acute or convalescent COVID-19. Sequences were obtained from peripheral blood.

CDR3 loop: CASTFGLDRGRHEQFF. For the CDR3, the DNA is TGTGCCAGCACCTTCGGCTTGGACAGGGGGCGTCATGAGCAGTTCTTC. The gene calls are TRBV28 and TRBJ2-1; 11 bases map to TRBD1. Trimming removed 7 bases from V and 8 bases from J; junction bases left unmatched: 13. Germline lookup yields CDR1 MDHEN and CDR2 SYDVKM. CDR3 length: 16 residues. Supplemented by reference TRBV28 and TRBJ2-1, the full variable domain reads DVKVTQSSRYLVKRTGEKVFLECVQDMDHENMFWYRQDPGLGLRLIYFSYDVKMKEKGDIPEGYSVSREKKERFSLILESASTNQTSMYLCASTFGLDRGRHEQFFGPGTRLTVL.